The 28 T cell receptor beta chains reported below all come from one sample, sequenced in a study of metastatic and nonmetastatic thyroid tumors. TCRdb reprocessed the PCR reads using MiXCR. The repertoire has 24,000 or so clones, about 13% of them found once; the top ten carry about a sixth. Treatment of any kind had been given to no patient before thyroid surgery. Sequencing was performed on blood. The receptors stem from a female donor with papillary thyroid cancer or a benign thyroid nodule (not recorded which). Some clones in this sample may be carry-over from other donors' samples.

The chain couples TRBV7-2 to TRBJ1-1, with D tentatively TRBD1 (5 bases). Looked up from germline, CDR1 is SGHTA and CDR2 is FQGNSA. Trimming removed 6 bases at V and 8 bases at J, with 19 bases between. CDR3 length: 14 amino acids. The CDR3 nucleotides read TGTGCCAGCAGATTAATTGGGGCGGGGACCGAAGCTTTCTTT. This sequence encodes CASRLIGAGTEAFF.

This clone was seen at least ten times. The chain joins TRBV20-1 to TRBJ2-3; TRBD2 aligns across 8 bases. Per the germline V gene, CDR1 is DFQATT and CDR2 is SNEGSKA (reference sequence). There are 12 residues in the CDR3. The CDR3 coding sequence is TGCAGCTTCCTTGGCGGGGGGGATACGCAGTATTTT. Residues: CSFLGGGDTQYF.

The table lists this clone with many counts. The chain couples TRBV7-9 to TRBJ1-5, with a weak D call TRBD1 (5 bases). The CDR3 spans 13 residues. Germline loops: CDR1 SEHNR, CDR2 FQNEAQ (reference sequence). V was shortened by 5 bases and J by 0 bases, with 5 bases between the two germline ends. The CDR3 sequence is CASSGGSNQPQHF. The CDR3 bases are TGTGCCAGCAGCGGGGGTAGCAATCAGCCCCAGCATTTT.

The chain employs TRBV7-2 and TRBJ2-7, with 11 bases fitting TRBD1. Germline V lookup: CDR1 SGHTA, CDR2 FQGNSA. CDR3 size: 15 residues. V shed 5 bases, J shed 5 bases, and the junction held 8 bases outside the gene matches. CDR3 coding DNA: TGTGCCAGCAGCCCTTGGACAGGGGGCCGGGACGAGCAGTACTTC. Translating gives CASSPWTGGRDEQYF.

The chain combines TRBV20-1 with TRBJ2-2; perhaps TRBD2 as D (5 bases). Germline V gene data show CDR1 as DFQATT and CDR2 as SNEGSKA (reference sequence). The CDR3 consists of 14 residues. The V end was cut by 5 bases, the J end by 10 bases, with 20 bases between. CDR3 DNA: TGCAGTGCTCTTAGGACTCGCGGTGGTACGGAGCTGTTTTTT. The encoded protein is CSALRTRGGTELFF.

This clone was seen ten or more times. Different DNA sequences within this sample yield the same CDR3. The chain combines TRBV12-3 or TRBV12-4 with TRBJ1-4, with 9 bases matching TRBD1. The V and J ends lost 5 bases and 3 bases, in that order; junction bases with no gene match: 7. This CDR3 is 16 amino acids long. The CDR3 loop is CASSGDREISNEKLFF. The CDR3 coding sequence is TGTGCCAGCAGTGGGGACAGGGAGATATCTAATGAAAAACTGTTTTTT.

The chain carries TRBV28 and TRBJ1-1; D not certain. Germline assignment: CDR1 MDHEN and CDR2 SYDVKM. V was cut by 5 bases and J by 3 bases, with 19 bases left in between. The CDR3 spans 16 residues. CDR3 nucleotides: TGTGCCAGCAGTCTCCCTCCAGAGGGTAGGTACACTGAAGCTTTCTTT. Protein sequence: CASSLPPEGRYTEAFF.

The sample holds many counts of this clone. V gene TRBV28 combines with J gene TRBJ1-2; maybe TRBD1 (5 bases). The germline V gene encodes CDR1 MDHEN and CDR2 SYDVKM. The CDR3 extends over 15 amino acids. The V gene lost 3 bases and the J gene lost 13 bases, with 24 bases spanning the gap. The CDR3 protein is CASSLFRDGPVDCTF. CDR3 in DNA: TGTGCCAGCAGTTTGTTCAGGGACGGGCCCGTGGACTGCACCTTC.

The table lists this clone with many counts. The rearrangement joins TRBV30 to TRBJ2-1, with 7 positions matching TRBD1. There are 13 residues in the CDR3. Germline V gene data show CDR1 as GTSNPN and CDR2 as SVGIG (reference sequence). V dropped 4 bases and J dropped 7; count of bases not matched to a gene: 7. As DNA, the CDR3 is TGTGCCTGGACTCGGACAGGACCGAATGAGCAGTTCTTC. Protein: CAWTRTGPNEQFF.

This clone was counted ten times or more. The genes are TRBV5-6 and TRBJ2-3; 11 bases match TRBD2. This CDR3 has 16 amino acids. The germline V gene encodes CDR1 SGHDT and CDR2 YYEEEE. V shed 3 bases and J 2 bases; nucleotides not matched to a gene: 5. CDR3 in DNA: TGTGCCAGCAGCTCGACTAGCGGGATTCTCACAGATACGCAGTATTTT. Protein product: CASSSTSGILTDTQYF. Together with reference TRBV5-6 and TRBJ2-3, the CDR3 gives the full variable domain: DAGVTQSPTHLIKTRGQQVTLRCSPKSGHDTVSWYQQALGQGPQFIFQYYEEEERQRGNFPDRFSGHQFPNYSSELNVNALLLGDSALYLCASSSTSGILTDTQYFGPGTRLTVL.

This clone was seen at least ten times. This chain connects TRBV24-1 to TRBJ2-1; 10 bases fit TRBD1. There are 17 residues in the CDR3. Per the germline V gene, CDR1 is KGHDR and CDR2 is SFDVKD. V gave up 4 bases and J gave up 8 bases; unmatched junction bases: 13. The DNA of the CDR3 is TGTGCCACCAGTGACCAAACCCGACAGGGGGCAAATTATGAGCAGTTCTTC. Protein sequence: CATSDQTRQGANYEQFF.

This clone was recorded at least ten times. V gene TRBV5-1 combines with J gene TRBJ2-3, with 7 bases matching TRBD1. J lost 2 bases, V lost 7 bases, and 13 bases had no gene match. This CDR3 is 16 amino acids long. CDR1 is SGHRS, CDR2 YFSETQ, per germline. The CDR3 bases are TGCGCCAGCGGCCCTTATCCGGGACAGTTCACAGATACGCAGTATTTT. This gives the protein CASGPYPGQFTDTQYF.

This clone was recorded at least ten times. This chain links TRBV30 with TRBJ2-3; 9 bases line up with TRBD2. CDR3 length equals 15 residues. Germline lookup yields CDR1 GTSNPN and CDR2 SVGIG (reference sequence). With 2 bases clipped from V and 0 bases from J, the junction kept 3 bases outside the gene matches. The CDR3 nucleotides read TGTGCCTGGAGTCAGAGCGGGAGGAGCACAGATACGCAGTATTTT. Its protein product is CAWSQSGRSTDTQYF.

As regards this clone: This CDR3 is missing its conserved last phenylalanine or tryptophan, likely due to a read error. The limits of the CDR3 on the DNA are not certain, so only TCRdb's listed CDR3 is given. The rearrangement uses TRBV12-3 or TRBV12-4 and TRBJ2-1; TRBD1 is the table's D call and was not checked against the DNA. The length of the CDR3 is 12 amino acids, counting both ends. This CDR3 reads CDSSYGPPEQCY.

The table lists this clone with many counts. V and J are TRBV29-1 and TRBJ2-1; 7 bases agree with TRBD1. Germline CDR1 is SQVTM and CDR2 is ANQGSEA. J gave up 3 bases and V 6 bases, and 8 bases lay outside the gene matches. The CDR3 contains 14 residues. CDR3 in DNA: TGCAGCGTCAAAACCGGGACAGACTACAATGAGCAGTTCTTC. Its protein product is CSVKTGTDYNEQFF.

Ten or more counts support this clone. This chain joins TRBV18 and TRBJ2-1, with D uncertain. Germline loops: CDR1 KGHSH, CDR2 LQKENI. The CDR3 consists of 11 residues. V was clipped by 6 bases and J by 10 bases, with 10 bases between them. CDR3 sequence: CASSVESEQFF. CDR3 coding DNA: TGTGCCAGCTCCGTGGAATCGGAGCAGTTCTTC.

About this clone itself: It may be a read error: a sequence one base away is much more abundant. This chain uses TRBV19 with TRBJ1-5, with D maybe TRBD1 (5 bases). V was pared by 3 bases and J by 9 bases, with 12 bases between. CDR3 length: 13 amino acids. Germline CDR1 reads LNHDA; CDR2 reads SQIVND (reference sequence). CDR3 protein: CASSIPRDPPQHF. The CDR3 nucleotides read TGTGCCAGTAGTATCCCCCGGGACCCGCCCCAGCATTTT.

This clone occurred many times. The gene calls are TRBV29-1 and TRBJ2-1; TRBD1 aligns across 7 bases. J was trimmed by 0 bases and V by 4 bases; bases with no gene match: 3. This CDR3 contains 14 residues. Germline V CDR1 and CDR2: SQVTM, ANQGSEA. CDR3 sequence: CSVGQGLSYNEQFF. For the CDR3, the DNA is TGCAGCGTTGGACAGGGTCTCTCCTACAATGAGCAGTTCTTC.

This clone was observed many times. The chain carries TRBV20-1 and TRBJ1-5; possible D gene TRBD1, 6 bases. V lost 6 bases to trimming and J lost 0 bases, with 9 bases between them. Germline lookup yields CDR1 DFQATT and CDR2 SNEGSKA (reference sequence). CDR3 length: 13 amino acids. CDR3 DNA sequence: TGCAGTGCACGGACAGCTAGCAATCAGCCCCAGCATTTT. Its translation is CSARTASNQPQHF.

This clone has at least ten counts. The V and J genes are TRBV6-5 and TRBJ1-2, with TRBD1 matching over 8 bases. Germline lookup yields CDR1 MNHEY and CDR2 SVGAGI. The CDR3 is made up of 14 amino acids. V dropped 0 bases and J dropped 3; count of bases not matched to a gene: 0. CDR3 in amino acids: CASSYSTGDYGYTF. DNA of the CDR3: TGTGCCAGCAGTTACTCGACAGGGGACTATGGCTACACCTTC.

This clone was counted ten times or more. The chain has TRBV15 and TRBJ2-3; D might be TRBD1 or TRBD2, each matching 5 bases. Trimming removed 5 bases from V and 7 bases from J, with 7 bases in between. The CDR3 length is 11 residues. The V gene's germline CDR1 is LNHNV and CDR2 YYDKDF (reference sequence). The CDR3 here is CATSEGYTQYF. As DNA, the CDR3 is TGTGCCACCAGCGAGGGGTATACGCAGTATTTT.

This chain connects TRBV29-1 to TRBJ2-1, with D perhaps matching TRBD2 (6 bases). Trimming removed 7 bases at V and 0 bases at J, with 13 bases between. This CDR3 spans 14 amino acids. The germline V gene encodes CDR1 SQVTM and CDR2 ANQGSEA. The CDR3 reads CSGRGDGSYNEQFF. CDR3 sequence (DNA): TGCAGCGGCCGCGGGGATGGCTCCTACAATGAGCAGTTCTTC.

The J gene is TRBJ1-2, the V gene TRBV5-1; 8 bases agree with TRBD1. V dropped 5 bases and J dropped 4; count of bases not matched to a gene: 19. The CDR3 contains 18 residues. From germline, CDR1 is SGHRS and CDR2 YFSETQ. CDR3 coding DNA: TGCGCCAGCAGTTCGCTCCGGGACAGGAGTCAAAACCTCTATGGCTACACCTTC. Residues: CASSSLRDRSQNLYGYTF.

This clone was found many times. This chain uses TRBV11-2 with TRBJ2-7, with 7 bases fitting TRBD1. In germline, CDR1 is SGHAT, CDR2 FQNNGV. V shed 5 bases, J shed 7 bases, and the junction held 8 bases outside the gene matches. This CDR3 has 13 residues. CDR3 amino acids: CASSTPTGIEQYF. Written as DNA, the CDR3 is TGTGCCAGCAGCACCCCGACAGGGATTGAGCAGTACTTC.

There are many counts of this clone. The chain joins TRBV25-1 to TRBJ1-2; D not certain. Per the germline V gene, CDR1 is MGHDK and CDR2 is SYGVNS. Deletions cut 7 bases from V and 4 bases from J, with 13 bases between. The CDR3 length is 13 residues. The CDR3 spells CASKKNTGYGYTF. CDR3 nucleotide sequence: TGTGCCAGCAAGAAAAACACTGGCTATGGCTACACCTTC.

This clone was seen repeatedly, ten times or more. The conserved phenylalanine or tryptophan normally closing the CDR3 is absent here, so this likely arose from a read error. The chain carries TRBV6-1 and TRBJ1-3, with D perhaps TRBD1 (5 bases). The germline CDR1 and CDR2 sequences are MNHNS and SASEGT. The V end was cut by 8 bases, the J end by 0 bases, with 17 bases between. The CDR3 is made up of 16 amino acids. Here the CDR3 DNA reads TGTGCCAGCTCCGGACTAGGGGTCTCCTCTGGAAACACCATATATTCT. Amino acid sequence: CASSGLGVSSGNTIYS.

This clone occurred many times. The J gene is TRBJ1-1, the V gene TRBV2; 8 positions match TRBD1. The V and J ends lost 4 bases and 8 bases, in that order; junction bases with no gene match: 6. This CDR3 has 13 residues. Germline CDR1 is SNHLY and CDR2 is FYNNEI. CDR3 sequence (DNA): TGTGCCAGCAGTGGCAGGGGGCGGGGGGAAGCTTTCTTT. Translating it yields CASSGRGRGEAFF. Full variable domain (outside the CDR3, taken from reference TRBV2 and TRBJ1-1): EPEVTQTPSHQVTQMGQEVILRCVPISNHLYFYWYRQILGQKVEFLVSFYNNEISEKSEIFDDQFSVERPDGSNFTLKIRSTKLEDSAMYFCASSGRGRGEAFFGQGTRLTVV.

Of note for this clone: A much more abundant neighbour one base away suggests this may be a read error. This chain joins TRBV11-3 and TRBJ1-4; D is unclear. The CDR3 sequence is 15 residues long. CDR1 and CDR2 from the germline V gene are SGHNT and YENEEA. The DNA for the CDR3 is TGTGCCAGCAGCTCCCGGACGTTGACTAATGAAAAACTGTTTTTC. Encoded protein: CASSSRTLTNEKLFF. The whole variable domain, filled in from reference TRBV11-3 and TRBJ1-4, reads EAGVVQSPRYKIIEKKQPVAFWCNPISGHNTLYWYLQNLGQGPELLIRYENEEAVDDSQLPKDRFSAERLKGVDSTLKIQPAELGDSAVYLCASSSRTLTNEKLFFGSGTQLSVL.